The clone carrying this TCR beta chain has at least ten counts. The target antigen is unknown. The data stem from a study of neurological immune-mediated disorders. The study, taken as a whole, reports: Multiple sclerosis patients had less TCR clonal expansion than even healthy controls, unlike HTLV-1-associated myelopathy. No CDR3 amino acid sequences were shared by expanded clones across subjects, suggesting private repertoires in all groups.

Germline V CDR1 and CDR2: SGHRS, YFSETQ. V was pared by 2 bases and J by 7 bases, with 6 bases between. CDR3 length: 12 amino acids. Each TCR transcript was tagged with a 10-nucleotide random UMI during 5'RACE. One entry per CDR3 protein results from TCRdb running MiXCR on the 5' RACE reads. In the table there are around 130,000 distinct CDR3 sequences, 3% to 3.5% of which are singletons. The rearrangement uses TRBV5-1 and TRBJ1-4, with D hard to call. Sequences were obtained from PBMCs. The clonotype originates from a woman younger than 45 with multiple sclerosis. The CDR3, as DNA: TGCGCCAGCAGCTTCGATTCTGAAAAACTGTTTTTT. Protein: CASSFDSEKLFF.